These 22 T cell receptor beta chains came from one sample sequenced in a study of cytomegalovirus exposure and HLA in healthy donors. Libraries were prepared by immunoSEQ multiplex PCR; TCRdb keeps only in-frame clonotypes and omits some of them. The sample records 150,000 to 200,000 clones, roughly 80% being singletons. Sequenced material: PBMCs. These TCRs come from a young woman in good health and CMV-seropositive.

The chain recombines TRBV10-3 with TRBJ2-7; no reliable D call. Germline V lookup: CDR1 ENHRY, CDR2 SYGVKD. The V and J ends lost 0 bases and 5 bases respectively, with 5 bases between them. This CDR3 has 12 residues. The CDR3 region has the DNA TGTGCCATCAGTGAGTCGGTAGACGAGCAGTACTTC. It specifies CAISESVDEQYF.

Comment on this clone: The sample has other DNA sequences that encode this CDR3 too. The V and J genes are TRBV5-1 and TRBJ2-7; D ambiguous. This CDR3 has 12 residues. Trimming pared 5 bases from V and 0 bases from J, leaving 6 bases between. Germline V gene lookup returns CDR1 SGHRS and CDR2 YFSETQ. Here the CDR3 DNA reads TGCGCCAGCAGTTCGAGCTCCTACGAGCAGTACTTC. This codes for CASSSSSYEQYF.

CDR3: CASSLRGQPQHF. The CDR3 coding sequence is TGTGCCAGCAGTTTAAGAGGTCAGCCCCAGCATTTT. V gene TRBV27 combines with J gene TRBJ1-5, with unresolved D. V dropped 2 bases and J dropped 6 bases, with 5 bases sitting between them. Germline V gene lookup returns CDR1 MNHEY and CDR2 SMNVEV (reference sequence). The CDR3 has 12 residues.

The chain links TRBV15 to TRBJ2-5; D is unresolved. From germline, CDR1 is LNHNV and CDR2 YYDKDF (reference sequence). Deletions cut 1 base from V and 4 bases from J, with 13 bases between. The CDR3 extends over 15 amino acids. CDR3 in amino acids: CATSRGSSPGETQYF. The CDR3, as DNA: TGTGCCACCAGCAGAGGAAGTAGCCCGGGAGAGACCCAGTACTTC.

The rearrangement links TRBV29-1 to TRBJ2-7; TRBD1 matches 8 bases. Germline CDR1 is SQVTM and CDR2 is ANQGSEA. The length of the CDR3 is 13 residues. J was trimmed by 1 base and V by 6 bases; bases with no gene match: 5. The CDR3 coding sequence is TGCAGCGTCAAAACAGGGGGGTCCTACGAGCAGTACTTC. Translated: CSVKTGGSYEQYF.

The chain links TRBV5-1 to TRBJ1-6; no clear D gene. CDR1 and CDR2 from the germline V gene are SGHRS and YFSETQ. CDR3 length equals 14 residues. Deletions cut 0 bases from V and 7 bases from J, with 8 bases between. CDR3 sequence (DNA): TGCGCCAGCAGCTTGGAGAAGGAGAATTCACCCCTCCACTTT. Protein sequence: CASSLEKENSPLHF.

V is TRBV9 and J is TRBJ1-1, with D tentatively TRBD1 (6 bases). From germline, CDR1 is SGDLS and CDR2 YYNGEE. V gave up 0 bases and J gave up 4 bases, with 13 bases separating them. The CDR3 has 15 amino acids. The CDR3 DNA reads TGTGCCAGCAGCGTAGATGGGGGAGGGGGCACTGAAGCTTTCTTT. Translated, it gives CASSVDGGGGTEAFF.

This clone was picked up one time. This chain connects TRBV15 to TRBJ1-2, with 7 nucleotides matching TRBD1. Per the germline V gene, CDR1 is LNHNV and CDR2 is YYDKDF (reference sequence). The CDR3 has 13 amino acids. The trim removed 8 bases at V and 3 bases at J, leaving 6 bases unmatched. CDR3 sequence reads: CATGDRVYYGYTF. DNA for the CDR3: TGTGCCACCGGCGACAGGGTCTACTATGGCTACACCTTC.

This clone was seen ten or more times. The chain employs TRBV19 and TRBJ1-5; 8 positions match TRBD1. The CDR3 runs to 15 residues. The V and J ends lost 3 bases and 3 bases, in that order; junction bases with no gene match: 4. Germline V gene lookup returns CDR1 LNHDA and CDR2 SQIVND (reference sequence). In DNA, the CDR3 is TGTGCCAGTAGTATCGACAGGGGCCACAATCAGCCCCAGCATTTT. Translated: CASSIDRGHNQPQHF.

The chain carries TRBV18 and TRBJ1-5; D not certain. The CDR3 extends over 12 amino acids. V was pared by 0 bases and J by 6 bases, with 3 bases between. Germline CDR1 is KGHSH and CDR2 is LQKENI. The CDR3 sequence is CASSPPGQPQHF. The CDR3 DNA reads as TGTGCCAGCTCACCACCCGGTCAGCCCCAGCATTTT.

This clone was recorded a few times. The rearrangement uses TRBV2 and TRBJ1-2; D call uncertain. CDR3 size: 11 residues. V lost 6 bases, J lost 7 bases, and 9 bases lay in between. Germline V gene data show CDR1 as SNHLY and CDR2 as FYNNEI. DNA for the CDR3: TGTGCCAGCAGGTCGGGTCTTGGCTACACCTTC. This sequence encodes CASRSGLGYTF.

The chain links TRBV18 to TRBJ1-1; TRBD1 aligns across 10 bases. V shed 4 bases, J shed 5 bases, and the junction held 10 bases outside the gene matches. The V gene's germline CDR1 is KGHSH and CDR2 LQKENI. There are 16 residues in the CDR3. CDR3: CASSRTGTGEGTEAFF. CDR3 DNA sequence: TGTGCCAGCTCACGCACCGGGACAGGGGAGGGGACTGAAGCTTTCTTT.

V usage is TRBV6-5 and J usage is TRBJ1-6, with a weak D call TRBD1 (5 bases). Germline values: CDR1 MNHEY, CDR2 SVGAGI. Between the trimmed V and J ends, which lost 1 base and 7 bases, there was a span of 11 bases. CDR3 length: 15 residues. The DNA for the CDR3 is TGTGCCAGCAGTTACTACCCAGGGTCAAATTCACCCCTCCACTTT. Amino acid sequence: CASSYYPGSNSPLHF.

J is TRBJ2-2 and V is TRBV19; 8 nucleotides match TRBD1. There are 13 residues in the CDR3. V shed 6 bases and J 9 bases; nucleotides not matched to a gene: 6. CDR1 is LNHDA, CDR2 SQIVND, per germline (reference sequence). CDR3 DNA sequence: TGTGCCAGTAGGGATCAGGGGGCCCGGGAGCTGTTTTTT. Amino acid sequence: CASRDQGARELFF.

The chain joins TRBV29-1 to TRBJ1-5; D is perhaps TRBD1 (6 bases). V dropped 7 bases and J dropped 2 bases, with 12 bases sitting between them. The CDR3 extends over 13 amino acids. Germline lookup yields CDR1 SQVTM and CDR2 ANQGSEA. The chain's CDR3 is CSATGSGNQPQHF. The CDR3 DNA reads TGCAGCGCCACAGGGAGTGGCAATCAGCCCCAGCATTTT.

The chain has TRBV10-3 and TRBJ1-5; 7 bases match TRBD1. Germline assignment: CDR1 ENHRY and CDR2 SYGVKD. This CDR3 has 14 amino acids. The ends lost 3 bases at V and 5 bases at J; junction bases unmatched: 4. As DNA, the CDR3 is TGTGCCATCAGTGACAGGGGGAAGGATCAGCCCCAGCATTTT. This encodes CAISDRGKDQPQHF.

The chain combines TRBV13 with TRBJ2-7, with D possibly TRBD2 on 5 matching bases. The CDR3 loop spans 14 amino acids. The germline V gene encodes CDR1 PRHDT and CDR2 FYEKMQ (reference sequence). V was clipped by 7 bases and J by 6 bases, with 19 bases between them. CDR3 protein: CASTLTGITLEQYF. In DNA, the CDR3 is TGTGCCAGCACCCTCACGGGGATTACCCTCGAGCAGTACTTC.

CDR3 coding DNA: TGTGCCAGCAGTAATCACCCGGACAGGGCAGAGACCGGGGAGCTGTTTTTT. Translation: CASSNHPDRAETGELFF. J is TRBJ2-2 and V is TRBV9, with 8 bases matching TRBD1. The CDR3 is 17 amino acids. Looked up from germline, CDR1 is SGDLS and CDR2 is YYNGEE. V shed 5 bases, J shed 5 bases, and the junction held 14 bases outside the gene matches.

CDR3 protein: CASSSRRLAAYEQYF. The CDR3 DNA follows: TGCGCCAGCAGCTCCCGAAGACTTGCCGCCTACGAGCAGTACTTC. V and J are TRBV4-1 and TRBJ2-7, with unresolved D. Germline lookup yields CDR1 MGHRA and CDR2 YSYEKL. The CDR3 extends over 15 amino acids. V was trimmed by 5 bases and J by 2 bases, leaving 16 bases between them.

The rearrangement links TRBV18 to TRBJ1-4; no definite D call. The V end lost 5 bases, the J end lost 7 bases, and 17 bases lay between the germline ends. The CDR3 is 15 residues long. Germline lookup yields CDR1 KGHSH and CDR2 LQKENI. The CDR3 sequence: CASSYDMRAGEKLFF. As DNA, the CDR3 is TGTGCCAGCTCATACGACATGAGGGCAGGTGAAAAACTGTTTTTT.

V is TRBV6-6 and J is TRBJ2-3, with 8 bases identical to TRBD2. In germline, CDR1 is MNHNY, CDR2 SVGAGI (reference sequence). This CDR3 has 13 amino acids. The ends lost 7 bases at V and 3 bases at J; junction bases unmatched: 3. CDR3 sequence (DNA): TGTGCCAGCAACATAGCGGGGACAGATACGCAGTATTTT. Translated, it gives CASNIAGTDTQYF.

The gene calls are TRBV27 and TRBJ1-2; 7 bases are shared with TRBD1. The germline V gene has CDR1 MNHEY and CDR2 SMNVEV (reference sequence). After removal of 5 bases from V and 4 bases from J, the junction contained 10 bases not matched to a gene. This CDR3 region has 15 residues. The CDR3 here is CASSPSTDRIYGYTF. As DNA, the CDR3 is TGTGCCAGCAGTCCCTCTACGGACAGGATCTATGGCTACACCTTC.